This is a list of T cell receptor beta chains from one sample in a study of cytomegalovirus exposure and HLA in healthy donors. Only in-frame clones appear in the TCRdb table, and some are missing; sequencing was by immunoSEQ multiplex PCR. The sample lists about 190,000 clones; roughly 80% were seen once. Sequencing used PBMCs. The receptors originated from a woman aged 50 to 65 in good health and CMV-seropositive. The CDR3 runs from the conserved cysteine through the conserved F or W. D genes are given only for firm matches. Rows may omit the clone size; those that give it use once, few, many or a size class.

-	TRBV29-1	TRBD2	TRBJ2-5	TGCAGCGTTGAAGAACTAGCGGGGGGCCAAGAGACCCAGTACTTC	CSVEELAGGQETQYF
-	TRBV18	TRBD1	TRBJ2-5	TGTGCCAGCTCACCAGGGACAGTCGGGGAGACCCAGTACTTC	CASSPGTVGETQYF
-	TRBV19	-	TRBJ2-3	TGTGCCAGTAGTACCCCCGCCGGGGGGCAAGATACGCAGTATTTT	CASSTPAGGQDTQYF
-	TRBV5-4	-	TRBJ2-5	TGTGCCAGCAGCTTGGGGACACTTCAAGAGACCCAGTACTTC	CASSLGTLQETQYF
few	TRBV6-1	TRBD1	TRBJ1-4	TGTGCCAGCAGTGTACAGGGGGATGAAAAACTGTTTTTT	CASSVQGDEKLFF
-	TRBV13	-	TRBJ1-6	TGTGCCAGCAGGGAGACTCAGAGCTCCTATAATTCACCCCTCCACTTT	CASRETQSSYNSPLHF
-	TRBV5-5	TRBD1	TRBJ1-4	TGTGCCAGCAGCTTGCGGGACAGGGAGGGAAAACTGTTTTTT	CASSLRDREGKLFF
-	TRBV4-2	-	TRBJ1-3	TGTGCCAGCAGCCAAAGGAAGAAGGAGGGAACTGGAAACACCATATATTTT	CASSQRKKEGTGNTIYF
-	TRBV5-1	TRBD1	TRBJ2-7	TGCGCCAGCAGCTTTACAGGGGGCGGCTACGAGCAGTACTTC	CASSFTGGGYEQYF
-	TRBV6-5	TRBD1	TRBJ1-2	TGTGCCAGCAGTTACGGGACAGAGGCACACTATGGCTACACCTTC	CASSYGTEAHYGYTF
-	TRBV7-9	TRBD1	TRBJ2-5	TGTGCCAGCAGCTCCCTGCCGGGACAGGGGAAAGAGACCCAGTACTTC	CASSSLPGQGKETQYF
once	TRBV7-2	-	TRBJ2-5	TGTGCCAGCAGCTTAGGCTCCACTATAGAGACCCAGTACTTC	CASSLGSTIETQYF
-	TRBV19	TRBD2	TRBJ2-3	TGTGCCAGTAGTATGGGGACTAGCGGTAACACAGATACGCAGTATTTT	CASSMGTSGNTDTQYF
once	TRBV28	TRBD2	TRBJ2-5	TGTGCCAGCAGTCCCCGGCTAGCGGGGGGGCAGGAGACCCAGTACTTC	CASSPRLAGGQETQYF
few	TRBV5-1	-	TRBJ1-5	TGCGCCAGCAGCTTGGCATTCGGTGGTATTTTT	CASSLAFGGIF
-	TRBV19	TRBD1	TRBJ2-5	TGTGCCAGTAGTTCCGACAGGGAAGAGACCCAGTACTTC	CASSSDREETQYF
few	TRBV6-5	-	TRBJ1-4	TGTGCCAGCAGTACAATCAGGGGAACGGAAAAACTGTTTTTT	CASSTIRGTEKLFF
-	TRBV5-4	-	TRBJ2-7	TGTGCCAGCAGCCCAGGACAGCCTTCCTACGAGCAGTACTTC	CASSPGQPSYEQYF
-	TRBV19	-	TRBJ1-2	TGTGCCAGTAGTGCAGGGAATAACTATGGCTACACCTTC	CASSAGNNYGYTF
-	TRBV7-9	TRBD2	TRBJ2-3	TGTGCCAGCAGCCCAAGGTCTAGCGGTAGCACAGATACGCAGTATTTT	CASSPRSSGSTDTQYF
-	TRBV9	-	TRBJ1-1	TGTGCCAGCAGCGACCCGGGAGGAAACACTGAAGCTTTCTTT	CASSDPGGNTEAFF
-	TRBV28	TRBD1	TRBJ1-2	TGTGCCAGCAGTAACCCGGGACAGGGGATGAGGAATGGCTACACCTTC	CASSNPGQGMRNGYTF
once	TRBV28	TRBD2	TRBJ2-2	TGTGCCAGCCTGAATTACAACCTAGCGGGGGGGATCCGAACCGGGGAGCTGTTTTTT	CASLNYNLAGGIRTGELFF
-	TRBV6-1	TRBD1	TRBJ2-7	TGTGCCAGCAGCCTAACGGGACAGTCCTACGAGCAGTACTTC	CASSLTGQSYEQYF
once	TRBV9	TRBD2	TRBJ2-6	TGTGCCAGCAGCGTAGGGACTAGCGGGGGCTTCTCTGGGGCCAACGTCCTGACTTTC	CASSVGTSGGFSGANVLTF
-	TRBV10-3	TRBD1	TRBJ2-7	TGTGCCACCTCTACCCCGACAGGGTCGGCCTACGAGCAGTACTTC	CATSTPTGSAYEQYF
-	TRBV4-1	-	TRBJ2-5	TGCGCCAGCAGCCAAGAAGAGAGGACAGCAGAGACCCAGTACTTC	CASSQEERTAETQYF
-	TRBV6-5	-	TRBJ1-6	TGTGCCAGCAGTGAAGATCCGGGACTTTCACCCCTCCACTTT	CASSEDPGLSPLHF
-	TRBV19	TRBD1	TRBJ1-2	TGTGCCAGTAGTGGACAGGGCTTAGGTCAAGGCTACACCTTC	CASSGQGLGQGYTF
-	TRBV6-1	TRBD2	TRBJ2-7	TGTGCCAGCAGTCGATTTAGCGGGGGGGCCTACGAGCAGTACTTC	CASSRFSGGAYEQYF
-	TRBV28	-	TRBJ2-4	TGTGCCAGCAGTTCCCCATCGGTGGCCAAAAACATTCAGTACTTC	CASSSPSVAKNIQYF
-	TRBV29-1	-	TRBJ2-1	TGCAGCGCAGTCAGGGAAGGTAGGCCCTACAATGAGCAGTTCTTC	CSAVREGRPYNEQFF
-	TRBV7-3	-	TRBJ1-6	TGTGCCAGCAGCTTAGGGCCGCCGAACTCACCCCTCCACTTT	CASSLGPPNSPLHF
once	TRBV28	TRBD1	TRBJ1-5	TGTGCCAGCAGTACCTCATCAGGGGGCAGTCAGCCCCAGCATTTT	CASSTSSGGSQPQHF
-	TRBV7-2	-	TRBJ1-2	TGTGCCAGCAGCCCCGGGGGGGGACCCCTTGGCTACACCTTC	CASSPGGGPLGYTF
-	TRBV27	TRBD1	TRBJ1-3	TGTGCCAGCAGAGAAGGGACAGCACCTAGGAACACCATATATTTT	CASREGTAPRNTIYF
-	TRBV5-1	-	TRBJ2-7	TGCGCCAGCAGCTTGGGGCGGGCCCGGTGGGCTAACGAGCAGTACTTC	CASSLGRARWANEQYF
-	TRBV18	-	TRBJ1-5	TGTGCCAGCTCCCCTGGACAAAATCAGCCCCAGCATTTT	CASSPGQNQPQHF
-	TRBV7-2	TRBD2	TRBJ2-1	TGTGCCAGCAGCTTACGGACTAGCGGGGGGAATGAGCAGTTCTTC	CASSLRTSGGNEQFF
-	TRBV7-3	TRBD1	TRBJ2-7	TGTGCCAGCAGCGAAGACAGGGCAACCGTTTACGAGCAGTACTTC	CASSEDRATVYEQYF
-	TRBV29-1	TRBD1	TRBJ1-5	TGCAGCGTTAGGACAGGTGGGGATCAGCCCCAGCATTTT	CSVRTGGDQPQHF
once	TRBV7-9	-	TRBJ2-3	TGTGCCAGCAGCTTAATTCAGGGTACAGATACGCAGTATTTT	CASSLIQGTDTQYF
-	TRBV11-2	-	TRBJ1-3	TGTGCCAGCAGCGGGGGCCCTGGAAACACCATATATTTT	CASSGGPGNTIYF
-	TRBV7-2	-	TRBJ1-1	TGTGCCAGCAGCTTAGACAGGCACACTGAAGCTTTCTTT	CASSLDRHTEAFF
-	TRBV7-9	-	TRBJ2-7	TGTGCCAGCAGCACCTTGGGGGCATACGAGCAGTACTTC	CASSTLGAYEQYF
-	TRBV19	TRBD2	TRBJ2-5	TGTGCCAGTAGTATAATTCCACAGCGGGGGGGGCAAGAGACCCAGTACTTC	CASSIIPQRGGQETQYF
few	TRBV5-1	TRBD2	TRBJ2-1	TGCGCCAGCAGCTTGCTGGCTTTATATAGCGGGGGATACAATGAGCAGTTCTTC	CASSLLALYSGGYNEQFF
-	TRBV25-1	-	TRBJ1-4	TGTGCCAGCAGTGAATATTCCCAGACAGCGCTTAAGGAAAAACTGTTTTTT	CASSEYSQTALKEKLFF
-	TRBV21-1	-	TRBJ2-7	TGTGCCAGCAGCAACGAAGATTTACCCGGGACAGGGAATTACGAGCAGTACTTC	CASSNEDLPGTGNYEQYF
-	TRBV29-1	TRBD1	TRBJ1-1	TGCAGCGTTGAACCCGGACAGGGCGAGACTGAAGCTTTCTTT	CSVEPGQGETEAFF
-	TRBV2	-	TRBJ2-2	TGTGCCAGCAGTGGGAGCAACACCGGGGAGCTGTTTTTT	CASSGSNTGELFF
-	TRBV7-8	-	TRBJ1-5	TGTGCCAGCAGCCCCTACCGAGGGACAACCAATCAGCCCCAGCATTTT	CASSPYRGTTNQPQHF